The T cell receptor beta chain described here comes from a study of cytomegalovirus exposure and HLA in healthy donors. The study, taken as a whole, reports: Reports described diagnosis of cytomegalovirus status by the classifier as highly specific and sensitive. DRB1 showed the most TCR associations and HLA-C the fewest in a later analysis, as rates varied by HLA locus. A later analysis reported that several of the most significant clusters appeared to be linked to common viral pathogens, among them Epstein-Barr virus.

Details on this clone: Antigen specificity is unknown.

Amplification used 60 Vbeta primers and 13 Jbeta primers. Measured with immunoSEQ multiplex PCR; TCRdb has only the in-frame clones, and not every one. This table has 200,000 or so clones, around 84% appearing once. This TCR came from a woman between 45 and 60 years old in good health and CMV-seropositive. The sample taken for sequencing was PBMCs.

The CDR3 sequence is CASSVLGQGGGYTF. In DNA, the CDR3 is TGTGCCAGCAGTGTTCTAGGACAGGGCGGCGGCTACACCTTC. This chain connects TRBV6-5 to TRBJ1-2; 8 bases align to TRBD1. Germline V CDR1 and CDR2: MNHEY, SVGAGI. V was pared by 5 bases and J by 8 bases, with 10 bases of the junction left unmatched. The CDR3 covers 14 residues.